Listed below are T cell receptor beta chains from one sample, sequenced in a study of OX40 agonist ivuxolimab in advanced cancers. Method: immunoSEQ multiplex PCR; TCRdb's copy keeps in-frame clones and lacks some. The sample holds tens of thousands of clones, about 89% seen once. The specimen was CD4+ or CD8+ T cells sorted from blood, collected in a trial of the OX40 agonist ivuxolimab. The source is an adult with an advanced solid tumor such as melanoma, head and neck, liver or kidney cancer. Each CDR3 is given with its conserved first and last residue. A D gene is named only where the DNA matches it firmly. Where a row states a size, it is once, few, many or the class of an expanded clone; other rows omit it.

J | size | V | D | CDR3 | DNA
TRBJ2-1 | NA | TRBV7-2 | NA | CASSPRGNYNEQFF | TGTGCCAGCAGCCCTCGGGGGAACTACAATGAGCAGTTCTTC
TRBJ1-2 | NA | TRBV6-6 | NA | CASSPGLYGYTF | TGTGCCAGCAGTCCTGGATTATATGGCTACACCTTC
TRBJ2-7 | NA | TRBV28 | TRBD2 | CASSNLAGAGRGEQYF | TGTGCCAGCAGCAACTTAGCGGGAGCAGGGAGGGGCGAGCAGTACTTC
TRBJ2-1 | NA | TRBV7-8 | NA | CASSPQFF | TGTGCCAGCAGCCCGCAGTTCTTC
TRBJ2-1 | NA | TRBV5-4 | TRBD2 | CASSFPLAGGYNEQFF | TGTGCCAGCAGCTTTCCGCTAGCGGGGGGATACAATGAGCAGTTCTTC
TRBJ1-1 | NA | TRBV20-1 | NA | CSLDKNTEAFF | TGCAGTCTAGACAAGAACACTGAAGCTTTCTTT
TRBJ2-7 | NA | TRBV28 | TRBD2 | CASSLTGLLQREQYF | TGTGCCAGCAGTTTAACGGGACTACTCCAACGCGAGCAGTACTTC
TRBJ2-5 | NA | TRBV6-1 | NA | CASRVGRETQYF | TGTGCCAGTAGGGTGGGGAGAGAGACCCAGTACTTC
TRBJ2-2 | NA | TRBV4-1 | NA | CASSLGQQATGELFF | TGCGCCAGCAGCCTCGGACAGCAAGCCACCGGGGAGCTGTTTTTT
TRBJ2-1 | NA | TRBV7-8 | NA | CASSLEARPLSSYNEQFF | TGTGCCAGCAGCTTAGAGGCTCGACCCCTGAGCTCCTACAATGAGCAGTTCTTC
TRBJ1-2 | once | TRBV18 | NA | CASSPLDYGYTF | TGTGCCAGCTCACCCCTCGACTATGGCTACACCTTC
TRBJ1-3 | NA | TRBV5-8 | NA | CASSFDVISGNTIYF | TGTGCCAGCAGCTTCGACGTGATCTCTGGAAACACCATATATTTT
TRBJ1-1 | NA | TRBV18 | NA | CATSRAENTEAFF | TGTGCCACCTCGAGGGCAGAGAACACTGAAGCTTTCTTT
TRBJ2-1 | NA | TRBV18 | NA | CASSPQPGFSYNEQFF | TGTGCCAGCTCACCACAACCTGGATTCTCCTACAATGAGCAGTTCTTC
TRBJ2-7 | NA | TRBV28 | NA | CASSLSPRSEQYF | TGTGCCAGCAGTTTATCGCCTCGGAGCGAGCAGTACTTC
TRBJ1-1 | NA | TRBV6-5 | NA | CASSYSWQGAEAFF | TGTGCCAGCAGTTACTCGTGGCAGGGCGCTGAAGCTTTCTTT
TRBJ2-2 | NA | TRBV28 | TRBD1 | CASTRVGGRELFF | TGTGCCAGCACGCGGGTAGGGGGCCGGGAGCTGTTTTTT
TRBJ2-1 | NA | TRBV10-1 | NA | CASSPGGNRNEQFF | TGCGCCAGCAGTCCAGGTGGAAATCGTAATGAGCAGTTCTTC
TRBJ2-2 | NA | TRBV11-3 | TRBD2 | CASSSGLAGGPGTGELFF | TGTGCCAGCAGCTCAGGACTAGCGGGAGGGCCGGGCACCGGGGAGCTGTTTTTT
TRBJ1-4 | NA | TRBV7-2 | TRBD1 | CASSSRLGGGSEKLFF | TGTGCCAGCAGCTCGAGGTTAGGGGGCGGGAGTGAAAAACTGTTTTTT
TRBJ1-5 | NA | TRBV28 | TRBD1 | CASRLGRQGASQPQHF | TGTGCCAGCAGGCTAGGGAGACAGGGTGCGAGTCAGCCCCAGCATTTT
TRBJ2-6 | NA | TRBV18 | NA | CASSTGAPSGANVLTF | TGTGCCAGCTCGACAGGTGCCCCCTCTGGGGCCAACGTCCTGACTTTC
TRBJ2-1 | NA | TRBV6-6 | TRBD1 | CASSWTGGYNEQFF | TGTGCCAGCAGTTGGACAGGAGGTTACAATGAGCAGTTCTTC
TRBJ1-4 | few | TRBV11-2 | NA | CASSLSRINEKLFF | TGTGCCAGCAGCCTGAGTAGGATAAATGAAAAACTGTTTTTT
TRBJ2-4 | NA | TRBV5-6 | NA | CASSKQGSPAKNIQYF | TGTGCCAGCAGCAAGCAGGGGAGCCCGGCCAAAAACATTCAGTACTTC
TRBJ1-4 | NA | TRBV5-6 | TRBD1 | CASSSGTGVEKLFF | TGTGCCAGCAGCTCGGGAACAGGGGTTGAAAAACTGTTTTTT
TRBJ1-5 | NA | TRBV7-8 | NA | CASSLAGLGGKASNQPQHF | TGTGCCAGCAGCTTAGCGGGGTTGGGAGGCAAGGCGAGCAATCAGCCCCAGCATTTT
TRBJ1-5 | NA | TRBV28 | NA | CASSLISNQPQHF | TGTGCCAGCAGTTTGATTAGCAATCAGCCCCAGCATTTT
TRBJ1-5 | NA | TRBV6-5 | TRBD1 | CASSYADRGNQPQHF | TGTGCCAGCAGTTATGCGGACAGGGGGAATCAGCCCCAGCATTTT
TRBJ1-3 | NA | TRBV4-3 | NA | CASSQDLGEGSGNTIYF | TGCGCCAGCAGCCAAGACCTAGGGGAAGGCTCTGGAAACACCATATATTTT
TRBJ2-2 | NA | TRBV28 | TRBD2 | CASSLSPGLAGANTGELFF | TGTGCCAGCAGTCTCTCTCCCGGACTAGCGGGCGCGAACACCGGGGAGCTGTTTTTT
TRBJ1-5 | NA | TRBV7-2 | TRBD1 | CASSYNRGLQPQHF | TGTGCCAGCAGCTATAACAGGGGGCTCCAGCCCCAGCATTTT
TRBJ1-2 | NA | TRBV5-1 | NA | CASSLLEASRGGYTF | TGCGCCAGCAGCTTATTAGAAGCCTCTAGAGGTGGCTACACCTTC
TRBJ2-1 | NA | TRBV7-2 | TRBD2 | CASSAPFTSGRAYNEQFF | TGTGCCAGCAGCGCCCCCTTCACTAGCGGGAGGGCCTACAATGAGCAGTTCTTC
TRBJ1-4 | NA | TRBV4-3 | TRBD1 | CASSPGQGNEKLFF | TGCGCCAGCAGCCCGGGACAGGGGAATGAAAAACTGTTTTTT
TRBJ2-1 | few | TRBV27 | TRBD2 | CASSFWREGGNEQFF | TGTGCCAGCAGTTTTTGGCGGGAGGGGGGTAATGAGCAGTTCTTC
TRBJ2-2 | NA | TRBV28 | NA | CASTGTSNTGELFF | TGTGCCAGTACCGGGACTTCGAACACCGGGGAGCTGTTTTTT
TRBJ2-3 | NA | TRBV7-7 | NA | CASSLGPTSSTDTQYF | TGTGCCAGCAGCCTAGGGCCTACCTCTTCCACAGATACGCAGTATTTT
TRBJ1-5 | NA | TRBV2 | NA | CASSPGLSEGQPQHF | TGTGCCAGCAGTCCAGGGTTGTCCGAAGGGCAGCCCCAGCATTTT
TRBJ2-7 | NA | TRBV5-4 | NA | CASSSGTVRSYEQYF | TGTGCCAGCAGCTCTGGGACGGTACGCTCCTACGAGCAGTACTTC
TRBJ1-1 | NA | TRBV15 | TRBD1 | CATSPPQGATEAFF | TGTGCCACCAGCCCTCCCCAGGGGGCCACTGAAGCTTTCTTT
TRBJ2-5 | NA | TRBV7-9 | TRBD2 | CASSSGSGGETQYF | TGTGCCAGCAGCTCCGGGTCGGGGGGAGAGACCCAGTACTTC
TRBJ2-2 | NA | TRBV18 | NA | CASSMGFNTGELFF | TGTGCCAGCTCAATGGGATTCAACACCGGGGAGCTGTTTTTT
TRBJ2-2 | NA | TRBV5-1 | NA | CASSNYGELFF | TGCGCCAGCAGCAACTACGGGGAGCTGTTTTTT
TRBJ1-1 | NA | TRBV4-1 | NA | CASSLQETNTEAFF | TGCGCCAGCAGCCTACAGGAGACGAACACTGAAGCTTTCTTT
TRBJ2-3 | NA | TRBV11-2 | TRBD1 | CASSFSGGRLDTQYF | TGTGCCAGCAGCTTTTCAGGGGGCCGTTTGGATACGCAGTATTTT
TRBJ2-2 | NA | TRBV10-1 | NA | CASSDYRSGELFF | TGCGCCAGCAGTGATTACAGATCCGGGGAGCTGTTTTTT
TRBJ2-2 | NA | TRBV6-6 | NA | CASSYSRGGTGELFF | TGTGCCAGCAGTTACTCGAGGGGTGGGACAGGGGAGCTGTTTTTT
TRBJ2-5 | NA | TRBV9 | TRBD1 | CASSDPGTGLETQYF | TGTGCCAGCAGCGACCCCGGGACAGGTTTAGAGACCCAGTACTTC
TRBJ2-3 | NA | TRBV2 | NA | CASSVRSPSTDTQYF | TGTGCCAGCAGTGTTCGGTCTCCTAGCACAGATACGCAGTATTTT
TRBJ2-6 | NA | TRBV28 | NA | CASHAVRSGANVLTF | TGTGCCAGCCACGCAGTCCGGTCGGGGGCCAACGTCTTGACTTTC
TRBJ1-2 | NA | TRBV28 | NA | CASSFPPGGGSYGYTF | TGTGCCAGCAGTTTCCCTCCGGGGGGGGGTAGCTATGGCTACACCTTC
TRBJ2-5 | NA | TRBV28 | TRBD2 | CASGLDIETQYF | TGTGCCAGTGGACTAGATATTGAGACCCAGTACTTC
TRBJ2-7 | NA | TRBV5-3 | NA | CAPHRSYEQYF | TGTGCCCCGCACCGATCCTACGAGCAGTACTTC